This T cell receptor (beta chain) was obtained from a study of cytomegalovirus exposure and HLA in healthy donors. The primer mix had 60 Vbeta and 13 Jbeta primers. TCRdb keeps only in-frame clones here, not all; method: immunoSEQ multiplex PCR. The repertoire holds roughly 120,000 clones, 80% to 90% seen once, with about 11% in the top ten. Looked up from germline, CDR1 is LNHDA and CDR2 is SQIVND (reference sequence). This CDR3 has 15 residues. V was cut by 1 base and J by 3 bases, with 13 bases left in between. The sequence came from a male donor in good health and CMV-seropositive. The specimen sequenced was PBMCs. The V and J genes are TRBV19 and TRBJ2-7; possibly TRBD2 for D (6 bases). CDR3 nucleotide sequence: TGTGCCAGTAGTATAGGAGGCGGAGGGCTCTACGAGCAGTACTTC. Its translation is CASSIGGGGLYEQYF.